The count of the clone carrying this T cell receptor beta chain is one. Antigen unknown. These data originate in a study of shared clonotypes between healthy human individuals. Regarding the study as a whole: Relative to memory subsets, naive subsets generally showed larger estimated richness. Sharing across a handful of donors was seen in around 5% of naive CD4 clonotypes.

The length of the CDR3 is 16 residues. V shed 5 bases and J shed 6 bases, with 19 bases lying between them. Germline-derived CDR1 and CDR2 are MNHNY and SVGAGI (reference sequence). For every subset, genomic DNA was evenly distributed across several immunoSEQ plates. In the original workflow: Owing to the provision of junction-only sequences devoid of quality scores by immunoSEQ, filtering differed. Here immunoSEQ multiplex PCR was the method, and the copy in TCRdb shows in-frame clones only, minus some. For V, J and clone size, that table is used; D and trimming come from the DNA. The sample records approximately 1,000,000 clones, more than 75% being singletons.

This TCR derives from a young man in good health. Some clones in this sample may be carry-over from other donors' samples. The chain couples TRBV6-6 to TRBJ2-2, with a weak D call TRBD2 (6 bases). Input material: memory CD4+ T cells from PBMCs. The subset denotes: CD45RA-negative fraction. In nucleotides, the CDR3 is TGTGCCAGCAGTGCTCCGGGACTTCCTCTCCCCGGGGAGCTGTTTTTT. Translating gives CASSAPGLPLPGELFF.